This T cell receptor (beta chain) came from a study of blood T cell repertoires in COVID-19. At the level of the study: Sites across the United States, Italy and Spain contributed samples from acute and convalescent COVID-19. The analysed material was cDNA or gDNA that came from T cells, B-cell-depleted T cells, or PBMCs.

This clone turned up a few times. Germline CDR1 reads SGDLS; CDR2 reads YYNGEE. V was pared by 1 base and J by 4 bases, with 18 bases between. This CDR3 region has 17 residues. Source study methods: Amplified reference gene primers provided the basis for estimating nucleated cell counts. Clones were sequenced by immunoSEQ multiplex PCR, and TCRdb holds only the in-frame ones, with some missing. V and J calls and clone size are copied from that table; D and trimming were computed from the DNA. The data hold some 370,000 clones, with 90% observed a single time. The V and J genes are TRBV9 and TRBJ1-3; D ambiguous. The clonotype originates from a man between 18 and 29 years old with active or convalescent COVID-19. The sample taken for sequencing was peripheral blood. CDR3 amino acids: CASSVPPTPRLGNTIYF. CDR3 DNA: TGTGCCAGCAGCGTACCCCCTACACCGCGACTAGGAAACACCATATATTTT.